This T cell receptor (beta chain) was recovered during a study of T cells in localized non-small cell lung cancer. Broader study findings: Adjacent uninvolved lung tissue had the highest T cell clonality, exceeding tumor. Higher blood T cell density went with longer overall survival.

Sequencing used immunoSEQ multiplex PCR; TCRdb keeps in-frame clones, though not all of them. The sample yields approximately 76,000 clones, more than 75% seen once. From germline, CDR1 is LGHNA and CDR2 YSLEER. This CDR3 has 15 residues. Between the trimmed V and J ends, which lost 0 bases and 5 bases, there was a span of 13 bases. About this clone: Its target is not known.

The chain joins TRBV4-3 to TRBJ2-5, with D tentatively TRBD1 (7 bases). Sequencing used peripheral blood, obtained before any cancer treatment. The sequence was obtained from an older female donor with stage I lung adenocarcinoma. The DNA of the CDR3 is TGCGCCAGCAGCCAAGATGAGCAGGGGGGTGAGACCCAGTACTTC. Translating gives CASSQDEQGGETQYF.